The 10 T cell receptor beta chains given below trace back to one sample, sequenced in a study of blood T cell repertoires in COVID-19. TCRdb's table, derived via immunoSEQ multiplex PCR, lists solely in-frame clones and lacks some. Among 250,000 or so clones listed, about 89% were seen once. The sequenced sample was PBMCs or T cells enriched from blood (not recorded which). The source of these receptors is a man aged 35-49 years who had recovered from COVID-19.

The rearrangement joins TRBV7-8 to TRBJ2-1; 8 nucleotides agree with TRBD2. CDR3 length: 17 residues. Germline lookup yields CDR1 SGHVS and CDR2 FQNEAQ. V lost 7 bases, J lost 5 bases, and 16 bases stayed unmatched. CDR3 region: CASTPEGGLGGHNEQFF. In DNA form, the CDR3 reads TGTGCCAGCACACCGGAGGGGGGACTAGGCGGCCACAATGAGCAGTTCTTC.

V gene TRBV25-1 combines with J gene TRBJ2-7, with no clear D. The CDR3 has 13 residues. Germline lookup yields CDR1 MGHDK and CDR2 SYGVNS. V gave up 8 bases and J gave up 0 bases, with 11 bases separating them. The CDR3 sequence is CASAKSPSYEQYF. CDR3 coding DNA: TGTGCCAGCGCCAAAAGCCCCTCCTACGAGCAGTACTTC.

V is TRBV5-5 and J is TRBJ1-1, with TRBD1 as a possible D gene (5 bases). Germline V gene data show CDR1 as SGHKS and CDR2 as YYEKEE (reference sequence). V gave up 4 bases and J gave up 3 bases, with 10 bases separating them. The CDR3 loop spans 13 amino acids. CDR3 DNA: TGTGCCAGCAGCACCAGGGAGGACACTGAAGCTTTCTTT. It encodes CASSTREDTEAFF.

The gene calls are TRBV7-9 and TRBJ1-1; weak D call: TRBD1 (5 bases). Germline V gene data show CDR1 as SEHNR and CDR2 as FQNEAQ (reference sequence). The ends were cut back, 1 base at V and 4 bases at J, with 13 bases in the middle. The CDR3 covers 15 residues. The CDR3 coding sequence is TGTGCCAGCAGCTTAGAATTGTTGGGGGGCACTGAAGCTTTCTTT. Protein: CASSLELLGGTEAFF.

This chain uses TRBV14 with TRBJ1-6, with a possible D match to TRBD1 (5 bases). Germline V gene data show CDR1 as SGHDN and CDR2 as FVKESK. CDR3 length equals 16 residues. Trimming took 0 bases from V and 6 from J, leaving 12 bases between them. The DNA of the CDR3 is TGTGCCAGCAGCCAAGATCTCGGCAGGGTTAATTCACCCCTCCACTTT. Encoded protein: CASSQDLGRVNSPLHF.

The V and J genes are TRBV27 and TRBJ2-7; 10 bases line up with TRBD2. V was clipped by 3 bases and J by 8 bases; unmatched bases: 10. From germline, CDR1 is MNHEY and CDR2 SMNVEV (reference sequence). CDR3 length: 15 amino acids. The CDR3 reads CASSFVAGGTYQQYF. CDR3 bases: TGTGCCAGCAGTTTTGTAGCGGGAGGCACGTACCAGCAGTACTTC.

This clone has just one count. The chain recombines TRBV21-1 with TRBJ2-4; the table gives TRBD1 as D, unverified against the DNA. TRBV21-1 corresponds to a pseudogene. The CDR3 runs to 19 residues. CDR3: CASSKSPRDRELAKNIQYF. The CDR3 coding sequence is TGTGCCAGCAGCAAATCACCGAGAGACAGGGAATTGGCCAAAAACATTCAGTACTTC.

The chain recombines TRBV4-3 with TRBJ2-1; D is unresolved. The CDR3 totals 14 residues. From germline, CDR1 is LGHNA and CDR2 YSLEER. V dropped 0 bases and J dropped 5 bases, with 8 bases sitting between them. As DNA, the CDR3 is TGCGCCAGCAGCCAAGAGGCCAAAGACAATGAGCAGTTCTTC. It specifies CASSQEAKDNEQFF.

This chain links TRBV6-5 with TRBJ1-2, with a weak D call TRBD1 (6 bases). The length of the CDR3 is 13 residues. Trimming cost V 4 bases and J 5 bases, with 11 bases left between them. The germline CDR1 and CDR2 sequences are MNHEY and SVGAGI. CDR3 residues: CASSFGQLYGYTF. The CDR3 coding sequence is TGTGCCAGCAGTTTCGGACAGCTATATGGCTACACCTTC.

This chain uses TRBV7-2 with TRBJ2-5; TRBD2 is a possible D gene (6 bases). CDR1 is SGHTA, CDR2 FQGNSA, per germline. V lost 11 bases to trimming and J lost 4 bases, with 17 bases between them. The CDR3 has 13 residues. The CDR3 sequence is CASTLAGSETQYF. As DNA, the CDR3 is TGTGCCTCTACCCTCGCGGGGTCAGAGACCCAGTACTTC.